These 11 T cell receptor beta chains share one sample of origin, sequenced in a study of CD8+ T cells in alopecia areata. Treatment of the sample: oral pan-JAK inhibitor, 5-10 mg twice daily. cDNA prepared by RNA extraction and subsequent reverse transcription served as the template for sequencing. Sequenced by immunoSEQ multiplex PCR; TCRdb stores in-frame clones only, minus some. The sample has about 130,000 clones, 45% to 60% seen once; the top ten hold around 15%. The material was CD8+ T cells sorted from blood, obtained at week 4, from a patient treated with tofacitinib. The receptors were sampled from a human donor with alopecia areata.

This chain joins TRBV30 and TRBJ1-1, with 8 bases fitting TRBD1. Trimming cost V 4 bases and J 2 bases; bases outside gene matches: 12. Germline lookup yields CDR1 GTSNPN and CDR2 SVGIG (reference sequence). This CDR3 spans 16 amino acids. CDR3 coding DNA: TGTGCCTGGACCCTCCCGTACAGGGGGACCAACACTGAAGCTTTCTTT. Its protein is CAWTLPYRGTNTEAFF.

The genes are TRBV7-9 and TRBJ2-3; 14 bases fit TRBD2. The CDR3 length is 16 residues. V gave up 5 bases and J gave up 4 bases; unmatched junction bases: 5. Germline CDR1 reads SEHNR; CDR2 reads FQNEAQ (reference sequence). The CDR3 DNA sequence: TGTGCCAGCAGCACGACTAGCGGGGGGGTACCAGATACGCAGTATTTT. This gives the protein CASSTTSGGVPDTQYF.

This clone appeared a few times. This rearrangement joins TRBV9 to TRBJ2-3; 11 bases are shared with TRBD2. Germline values: CDR1 SGDLS, CDR2 YYNGEE. The CDR3 contains 17 residues. The ends lost 3 bases at V and 4 bases at J; junction bases unmatched: 10. CDR3 DNA: TGTGCCAGCAGCGCCAACCCACTAGCGGGGGTACCAGATACGCAGTATTTT. It encodes CASSANPLAGVPDTQYF. The variable domain in full, with the rest retrieved from reference TRBV9 and TRBJ2-3, is DSGVTQTPKHLITATGQRVTLRCSPRSGDLSVYWYQQSLDQGLQFLIQYYNGEERAKGNILERFSAQQFPDLHSELNLSSLELGDSALYFCASSANPLAGVPDTQYFGPGTRLTVL.

V usage is TRBV27 and J usage is TRBJ1-5; the match to TRBD1 covers 7 bases. CDR3 length: 15 residues. Germline assignment: CDR1 MNHEY and CDR2 SMNVEV (reference sequence). Losses at the gene ends were 5 bases for V and 0 bases for J; bases not matched to a gene: 4. The CDR3 loop is CASSTHRGSNQPQHF. The CDR3 bases are TGTGCCAGCAGTACCCACAGGGGTAGCAATCAGCCCCAGCATTTT.

This clone occurred a few times. The rearrangement joins TRBV7-9 to TRBJ2-3; 7 bases map to TRBD1. The V and J ends lost 5 bases and 1 base, in that order; junction bases with no gene match: 6. From germline, CDR1 is SEHNR and CDR2 FQNEAQ (reference sequence). The CDR3 runs to 15 residues. The CDR3, as DNA: TGTGCCAGCAGCGACACTACAGGGGGCACAGATACGCAGTATTTT. It is translated as CASSDTTGGTDTQYF.

This clone was counted only a few times. The rearrangement links TRBV5-6 to TRBJ2-5, with D possibly TRBD2 on 5 matching bases. V lost 0 bases to trimming and J lost 6 bases, with 15 bases between them. Germline loops: CDR1 SGHDT, CDR2 YYEEEE. The CDR3 spans 15 residues. The CDR3, as DNA: TGTGCCAGCAGCTTGGTCGGCGAGGGCGTAAAGACCCAGTACTTC. It yields the protein CASSLVGEGVKTQYF.

The rearrangement joins TRBV9 to TRBJ1-1; no definite D call. Germline V gene data show CDR1 as SGDLS and CDR2 as YYNGEE. The V and J ends lost 0 bases and 3 bases respectively, with 9 bases between them. The CDR3 totals 14 residues. The CDR3 reads CASSVGSYDTEAFF. DNA for the CDR3: TGTGCCAGCAGCGTAGGGTCGTATGACACTGAAGCTTTCTTT.

The chain uses TRBV25-1 and TRBJ2-1; no reliable D call. The V and J ends lost 3 bases and 7 bases respectively, with 10 bases between them. Germline V gives CDR1 MGHDK, CDR2 SYGVNS. This CDR3 contains 13 residues. The CDR3 coding sequence is TGTGCCAGCAGTGAGGGTTGGGGAAATGAGCAGTTCTTC. As protein: CASSEGWGNEQFF.

The chain has TRBV4-2 and TRBJ1-2; no reliable D call. Germline CDR1 and CDR2: LGHNA and YNFKEQ. Trimming pared 2 bases from V and 4 bases from J, leaving 14 bases between. The CDR3 loop spans 15 amino acids. The CDR3: CASSQSWGTGYGYTF. Here the CDR3 DNA reads TGTGCCAGCAGCCAATCTTGGGGTACCGGCTATGGCTACACCTTC.

The chain has TRBV7-6 and TRBJ1-6; weak D call: TRBD1 (5 bases). Germline V CDR1 and CDR2: SGHVS, FNYEAQ. V lost 0 bases, J lost 8 bases, and 14 bases lay in between. The CDR3 totals 16 residues. The CDR3 region is CASSLASGGRDSPLHF. In nucleotides, the CDR3 is TGTGCCAGCAGCTTAGCTTCGGGGGGGAGGGATTCACCCCTCCACTTT.

This clone came up a few times. The J gene is TRBJ2-2, the V gene TRBV29-1, with D perhaps matching TRBD1 or TRBD2 (5 bases each). There are 13 residues in the CDR3. The germline V gene has CDR1 SQVTM and CDR2 ANQGSEA. V gave up 7 bases and J gave up 5 bases, with 14 bases separating them. The DNA of the CDR3 is TGCAGCGCAACGGGGCAGAGGACCGGGGAGCTGTTTTTT. Protein sequence: CSATGQRTGELFF.